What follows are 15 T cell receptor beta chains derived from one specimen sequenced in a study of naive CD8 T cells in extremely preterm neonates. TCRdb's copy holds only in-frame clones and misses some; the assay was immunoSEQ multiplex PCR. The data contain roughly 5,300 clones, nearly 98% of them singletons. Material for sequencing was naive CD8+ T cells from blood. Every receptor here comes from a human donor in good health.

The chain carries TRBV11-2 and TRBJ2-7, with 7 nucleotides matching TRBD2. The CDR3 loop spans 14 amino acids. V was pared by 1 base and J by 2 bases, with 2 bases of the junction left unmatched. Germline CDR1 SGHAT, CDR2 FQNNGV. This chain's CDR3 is CASSLGGGAYEQYV. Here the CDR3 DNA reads TGTGCCAGCAGCTTAGGGGGGGGAGCCTACGAGCAGTACGTC.

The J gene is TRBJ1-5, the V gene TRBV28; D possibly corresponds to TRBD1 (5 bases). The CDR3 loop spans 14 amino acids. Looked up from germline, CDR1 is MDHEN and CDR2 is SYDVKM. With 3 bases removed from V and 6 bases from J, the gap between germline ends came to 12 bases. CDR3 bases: TGTGCCAGCAGTTTTATGGGGCTGGGTCAGCCCCAGCATTTT. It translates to CASSFMGLGQPQHF.

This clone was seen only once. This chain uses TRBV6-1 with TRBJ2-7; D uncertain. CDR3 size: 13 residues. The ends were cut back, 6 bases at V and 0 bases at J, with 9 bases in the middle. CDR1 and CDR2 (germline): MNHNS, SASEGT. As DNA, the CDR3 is TGTGCCAGCAGGCCGACAAGCTCCTACGAGCAGTACGTC. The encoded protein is CASRPTSSYEQYV.

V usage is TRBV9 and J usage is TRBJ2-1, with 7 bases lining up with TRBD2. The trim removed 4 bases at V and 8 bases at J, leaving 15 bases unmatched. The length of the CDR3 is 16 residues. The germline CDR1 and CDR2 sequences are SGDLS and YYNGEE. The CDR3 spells CASSQTAGDLFDEQFF. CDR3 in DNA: TGTGCCAGCAGCCAGACGGCGGGAGACCTCTTTGATGAGCAGTTCTTC. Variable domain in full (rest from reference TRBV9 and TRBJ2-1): DSGVTQTPKHLITATGQRVTLRCSPRSGDLSVYWYQQSLDQGLQFLIQYYNGEERAKGNILERFSAQQFPDLHSELNLSSLELGDSALYFCASSQTAGDLFDEQFFGPGTRLTVL.

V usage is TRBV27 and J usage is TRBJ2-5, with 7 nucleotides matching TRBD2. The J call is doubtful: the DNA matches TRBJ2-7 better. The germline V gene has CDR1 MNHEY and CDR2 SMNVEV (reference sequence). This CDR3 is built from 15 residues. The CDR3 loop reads CASSLGGGSSYEQYF. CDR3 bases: TGTGCCAGCAGTTTGGGGGGGGGAAGCTCCTACGAGCAGTACTTC.

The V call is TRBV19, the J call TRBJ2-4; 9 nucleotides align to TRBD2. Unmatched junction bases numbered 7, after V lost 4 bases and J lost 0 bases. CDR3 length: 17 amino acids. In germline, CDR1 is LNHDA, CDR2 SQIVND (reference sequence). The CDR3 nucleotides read TGTGCCAGTAGTACCCCTCTAGCGGGAATAGCCAAAAACATTCAGTACTTC. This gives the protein CASSTPLAGIAKNIQYF.

The CDR3 loop is CASSLSGQGMRYGYTF. In DNA form, the CDR3 reads TGTGCCAGCAGTTTATCGGGACAGGGGATGAGATATGGCTACACCTTC. This chain joins TRBV27 and TRBJ1-2; TRBD1 aligns across 10 bases. Germline V CDR1 and CDR2: MNHEY, SMNVEV (reference sequence). V shed 0 bases and J 5 bases; nucleotides not matched to a gene: 6. This CDR3 comprises 16 residues.

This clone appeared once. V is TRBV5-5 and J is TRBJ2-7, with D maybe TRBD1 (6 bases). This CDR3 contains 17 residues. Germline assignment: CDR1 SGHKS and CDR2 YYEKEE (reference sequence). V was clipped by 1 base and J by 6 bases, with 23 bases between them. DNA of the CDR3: TGTGCCAGCAGCTTGTACGGGTTGCACAGGGTCGGCTCCGAGCAGTACTTC. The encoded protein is CASSLYGLHRVGSEQYF.

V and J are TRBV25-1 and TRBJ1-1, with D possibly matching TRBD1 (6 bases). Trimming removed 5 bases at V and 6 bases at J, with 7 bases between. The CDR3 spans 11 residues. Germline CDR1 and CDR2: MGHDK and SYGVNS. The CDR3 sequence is CASSPGAEAFF. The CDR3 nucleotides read TGTGCCAGCAGTCCAGGGGCTGAAGCTTTCTTT.

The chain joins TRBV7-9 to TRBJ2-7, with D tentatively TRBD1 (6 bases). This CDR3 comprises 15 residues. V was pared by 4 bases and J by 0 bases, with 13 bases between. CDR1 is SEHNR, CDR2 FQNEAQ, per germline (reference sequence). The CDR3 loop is CASSSTDRASYEQYF. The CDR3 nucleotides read TGTGCCAGCAGCTCCACGGACAGAGCCTCCTACGAGCAGTACTTC.

Here the CDR3 reads CASSQVATGELFF. CDR3 in DNA: TGCGCCAGCAGCCAAGTGGCCACCGGGGAGCTGTTTTTT. This chain joins TRBV4-1 and TRBJ2-2; D not resolved. With 1 base removed from V and 4 bases from J, the gap between germline ends came to 4 bases. The V gene's germline CDR1 is MGHRA and CDR2 YSYEKL. The CDR3 extends over 13 amino acids.

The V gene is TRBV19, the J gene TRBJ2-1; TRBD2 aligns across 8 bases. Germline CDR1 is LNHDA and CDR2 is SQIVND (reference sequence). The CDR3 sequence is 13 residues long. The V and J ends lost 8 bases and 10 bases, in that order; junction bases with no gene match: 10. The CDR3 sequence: CASAELLAGEQFF. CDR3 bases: TGTGCCAGTGCAGAACTTCTAGCGGGCGAGCAGTTCTTC.

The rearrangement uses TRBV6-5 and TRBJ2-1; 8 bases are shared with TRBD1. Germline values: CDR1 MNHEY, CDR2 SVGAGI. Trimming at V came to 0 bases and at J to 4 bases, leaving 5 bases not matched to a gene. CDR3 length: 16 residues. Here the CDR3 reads CASSYSTGGEYNEQFF. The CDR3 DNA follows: TGTGCCAGCAGTTACTCTACAGGGGGAGAGTACAATGAGCAGTTCTTC.

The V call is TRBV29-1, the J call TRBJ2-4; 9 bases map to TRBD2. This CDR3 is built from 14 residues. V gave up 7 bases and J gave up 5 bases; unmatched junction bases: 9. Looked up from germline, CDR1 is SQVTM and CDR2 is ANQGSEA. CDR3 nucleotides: TGCAGCGCGGCGGGGGGGCTCGCAGAAAACATTCAGTACTTC. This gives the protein CSAAGGLAENIQYF.

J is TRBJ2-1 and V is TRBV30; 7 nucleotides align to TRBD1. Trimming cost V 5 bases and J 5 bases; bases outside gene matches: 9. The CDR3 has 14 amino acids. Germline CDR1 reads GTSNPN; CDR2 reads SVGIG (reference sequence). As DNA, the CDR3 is TGTGCCTGGTCCGCGTGGGACAGCGACAATGAGCAGTTCTTC. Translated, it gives CAWSAWDSDNEQFF.